This is a list of T cell receptor beta chains from one sample in a study of blood T cell repertoires in COVID-19. Only in-frame clones appear in the TCRdb table, and some are missing; sequencing was by immunoSEQ multiplex PCR. Of approximately 40,000 clones in the sample, around 84% are singletons; the top ten hold roughly 13%. Sequencing was carried out using peripheral blood. These TCRs come from a human donor in a cohort sampled during active COVID-19. The conserved cysteine and the conserved F or W are not part of the CDR3 here. Fields, in order: V gene, J gene, clone size, D gene, CDR3 protein. D genes are given only for firm matches. Clone size is given for some rows only: seen once, a few or many times, or a class if the clone is expanded.

TRBV24-1	TRBJ2-5	once	TRBD1	ATSDTRTGSQETQY
TRBV7-8	TRBJ2-1	-	TRBD2	ASSPRVAGENEQF
TRBV4-1	TRBJ2-5	-	TRBD2	ASSHASGVQETQY
TRBV7-6	TRBJ1-1	medium-sized	-	ASSPGDTSNTEAF
TRBV2	TRBJ2-5	-	-	ASSTGGQETQY
TRBV2	TRBJ2-2	-	TRBD1	ASNPGQGSPGELF
TRBV7-9	TRBJ1-6	-	-	ASSSDNSPLH
TRBV15	TRBJ1-1	-	TRBD1	ATRGQKNTEAF
TRBV2	TRBJ1-1	-	TRBD1	ASMRQGWTEAF
TRBV2	TRBJ2-1	-	-	ASSLMRGHNEQF
TRBV9	TRBJ2-1	-	-	ASSLRWAPGGNNEQF
TRBV5-5	TRBJ2-3	-	TRBD2	ASSITSGRTDTQY
TRBV27	TRBJ2-3	once	-	ASRPRSTDTQY
TRBV18	TRBJ2-2	-	-	ASSNLQGPGELF
TRBV5-1	TRBJ2-5	-	-	ASSLVSVQETQY
TRBV6-6	TRBJ2-7	once	-	ASSVRNEQY